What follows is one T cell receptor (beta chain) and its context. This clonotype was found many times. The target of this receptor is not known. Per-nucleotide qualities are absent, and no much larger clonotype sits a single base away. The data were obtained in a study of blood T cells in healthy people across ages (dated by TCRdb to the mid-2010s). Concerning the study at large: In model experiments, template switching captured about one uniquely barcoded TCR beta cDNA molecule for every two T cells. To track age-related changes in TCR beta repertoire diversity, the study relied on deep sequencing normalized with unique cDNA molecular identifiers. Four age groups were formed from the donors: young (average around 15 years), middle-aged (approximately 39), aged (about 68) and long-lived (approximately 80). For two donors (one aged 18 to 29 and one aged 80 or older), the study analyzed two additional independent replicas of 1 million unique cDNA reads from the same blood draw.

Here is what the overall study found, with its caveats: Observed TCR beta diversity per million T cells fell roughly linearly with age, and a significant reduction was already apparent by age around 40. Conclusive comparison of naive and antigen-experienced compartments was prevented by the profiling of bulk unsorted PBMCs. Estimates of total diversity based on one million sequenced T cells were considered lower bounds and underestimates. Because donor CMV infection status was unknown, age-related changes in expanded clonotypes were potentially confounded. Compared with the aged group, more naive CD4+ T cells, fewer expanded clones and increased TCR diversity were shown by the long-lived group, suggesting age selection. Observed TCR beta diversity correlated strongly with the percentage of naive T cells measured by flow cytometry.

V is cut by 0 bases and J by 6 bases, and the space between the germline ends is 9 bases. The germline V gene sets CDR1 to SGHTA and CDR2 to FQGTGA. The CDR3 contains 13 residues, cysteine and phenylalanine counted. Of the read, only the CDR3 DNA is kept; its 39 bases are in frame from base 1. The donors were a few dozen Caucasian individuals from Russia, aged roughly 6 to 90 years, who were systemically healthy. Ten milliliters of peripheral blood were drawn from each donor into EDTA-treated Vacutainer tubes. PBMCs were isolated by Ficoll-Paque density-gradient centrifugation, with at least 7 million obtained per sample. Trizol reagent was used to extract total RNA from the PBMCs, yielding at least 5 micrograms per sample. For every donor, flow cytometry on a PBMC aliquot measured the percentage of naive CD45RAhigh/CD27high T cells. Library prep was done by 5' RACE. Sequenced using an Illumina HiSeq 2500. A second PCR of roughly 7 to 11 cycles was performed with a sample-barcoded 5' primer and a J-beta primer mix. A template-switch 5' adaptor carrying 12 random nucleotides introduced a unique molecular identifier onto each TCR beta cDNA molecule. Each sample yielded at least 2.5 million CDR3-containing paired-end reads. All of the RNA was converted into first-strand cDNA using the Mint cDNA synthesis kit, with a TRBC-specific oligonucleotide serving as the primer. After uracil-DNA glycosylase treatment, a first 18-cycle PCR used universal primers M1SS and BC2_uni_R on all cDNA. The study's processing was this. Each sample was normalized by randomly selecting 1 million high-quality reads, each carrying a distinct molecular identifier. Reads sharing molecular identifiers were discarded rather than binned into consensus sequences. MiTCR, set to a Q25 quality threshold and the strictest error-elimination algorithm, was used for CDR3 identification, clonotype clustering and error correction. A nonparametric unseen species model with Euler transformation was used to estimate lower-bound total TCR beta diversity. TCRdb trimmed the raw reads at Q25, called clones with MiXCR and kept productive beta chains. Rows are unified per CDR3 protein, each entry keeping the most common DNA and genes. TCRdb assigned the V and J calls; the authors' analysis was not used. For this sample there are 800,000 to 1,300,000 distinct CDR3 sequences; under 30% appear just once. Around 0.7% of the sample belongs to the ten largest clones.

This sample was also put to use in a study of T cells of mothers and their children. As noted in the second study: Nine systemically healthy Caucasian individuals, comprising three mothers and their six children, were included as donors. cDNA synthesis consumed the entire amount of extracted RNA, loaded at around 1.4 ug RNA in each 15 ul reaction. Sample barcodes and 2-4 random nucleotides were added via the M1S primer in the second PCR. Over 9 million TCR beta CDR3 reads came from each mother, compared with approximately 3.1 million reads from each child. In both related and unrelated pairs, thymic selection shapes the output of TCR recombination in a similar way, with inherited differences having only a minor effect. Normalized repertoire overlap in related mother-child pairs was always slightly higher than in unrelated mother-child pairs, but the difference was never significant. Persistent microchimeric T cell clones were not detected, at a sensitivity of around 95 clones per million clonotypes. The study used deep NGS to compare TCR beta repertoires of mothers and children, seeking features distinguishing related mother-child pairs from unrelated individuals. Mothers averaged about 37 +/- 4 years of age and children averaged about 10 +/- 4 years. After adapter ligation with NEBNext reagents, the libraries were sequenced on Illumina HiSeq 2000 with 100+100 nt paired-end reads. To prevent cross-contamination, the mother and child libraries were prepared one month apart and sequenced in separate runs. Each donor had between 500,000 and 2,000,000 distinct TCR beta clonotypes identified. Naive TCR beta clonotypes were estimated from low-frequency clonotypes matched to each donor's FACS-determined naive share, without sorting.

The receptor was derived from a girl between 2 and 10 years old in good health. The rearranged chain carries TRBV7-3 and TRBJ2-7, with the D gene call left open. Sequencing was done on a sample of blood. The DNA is TGTGCCAGCAGCTTAACAGGGTCCGGCGAGCAGTACTTC. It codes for CASSLTGSGEQYF.